This entry features one TCR beta chain sequence. Its specificity is unknown. The source of the sample is a study of T cell repertoires in cytomegalovirus infection. One entry per CDR3 protein results from TCRdb running MiXCR on the reads. The repertoire includes more than 110,000 distinct CDR3 sequences, over 30% of them detected once, and roughly 50% sits in the top ten. Trimming left V 3 bases short and J 7 bases short, with 10 bases between. The CDR3 has 13 amino acids. Germline CDR1 is LNHDA and CDR2 is SQIVND (reference sequence). The chain joins TRBV19 to TRBJ2-1; possibly TRBD1 for D (6 bases). This specimen consisted of CD8+ T cells from cultured PBMCs, obtained from culture after CMV antigen stimulation. This TCR was recovered from a human donor in good health (CMV status not recorded). Some clones in this sample may be carry-over from other donors' samples. The DNA of the CDR3 is TGTGCCAGTAGTATCGGACAGTTGAATGAGCAGTTCTTC. Encoded protein: CASSIGQLNEQFF. Using reference TRBV19 and TRBJ2-1 for the parts outside the CDR3, the full variable domain is DGGITQSPKYLFRKEGQNVTLSCEQNLNHDAMYWYRQDPGQGLRLIYYSQIVNDFQKGDIAEGYSVSREKKESFPLTVTSAQKNPTAFYLCASSIGQLNEQFFGPGTRLTVL.